This record looks at one T cell receptor (beta chain) sequence and its context. This CDR3 is 14 amino acids long. The germline CDR1 and CDR2 sequences are MNHEY and SVGAGI. The junction had 8 bases not matched to a gene; V was cut back by 7 bases and J by 3 bases. The data stem from a study of shared clonotypes between healthy human individuals. Assay runs were performed at deep level. Profiled with immunoSEQ multiplex PCR; TCRdb holds only in-frame clones, not every one. Here the sample spans roughly 2 million clones, about 95% being singletons. CD8 cells regarded as naive lacked CD45RO, were positively chosen for CCR7, and omitted terminally differentiated effector memory CD45RA+ cells.

The sample comprised naive CD8+ T cells sorted from blood. The chain uses TRBV6-5 and TRBJ1-2; the match to TRBD1 covers 7 bases. This receptor was identified in a man aged 18-30 years in good health. The CDR3 region is CASNPGTADYGYTF. Here the CDR3 DNA reads TGTGCCAGCAATCCCGGGACAGCTGACTATGGCTACACCTTC.